The TCR beta chain under discussion was sequenced for a study of control samples from healthy donors and cancer patients. As to this clone: This CDR3 is also generated by other DNA sequences in the sample.

Method: immunoSEQ multiplex PCR; TCRdb's copy keeps in-frame clones and lacks some. Of around 42,000 clones in the sample, less than 90% were seen once. This CDR3 is 15 amino acids long. Germline V gene data show CDR1 as GTSNPN and CDR2 as SVGIG (reference sequence). Trimming removed 5 bases from V and 4 bases from J, with 19 bases in between. What was sequenced was blood. This TCR came from a man aged 55 to 69 in good health. This chain links TRBV30 with TRBJ2-3; perhaps TRBD2 as D (5 bases). CDR3 nucleotides: TGTGCCTGGCTCCCTCTATCGGGAAGGGCAGATACGCAGTATTTT. Amino acid sequence: CAWLPLSGRADTQYF. The variable domain in full, completed from reference TRBV30 and TRBJ2-3, reads SQTIHQWPATLVQPVGSPLSLECTVEGTSNPNLYWYRQAAGRGLQLLFYSVGIGQISSEVPQNLSASRPQDRQFILSSKKLLLSDSGFYLCAWLPLSGRADTQYFGPGTRLTVL.